This T cell receptor (beta chain) stems from a study of cytomegalovirus exposure and HLA in healthy donors. Study results and limitations: A later analysis showed TCR association rates differing by HLA locus, peaking at DRB1 and lowest at HLA-C.

Concerning this clone itself: Its antigen is unknown.

Use of 60 Vbeta and 13 Jbeta primers characterized the PCR. The data were produced by immunoSEQ multiplex PCR, yet TCRdb's version contains in-frame clones alone and is incomplete. This sample carries around 130,000 clones, just under 80% of them seen once, and the ten largest clones take approximately 1.5%. Donors were ostensibly healthy at sampling, although undocumented immune exposures were probable. This clonotype originated in a woman younger than 35 in good health and CMV-seronegative. The source material was PBMCs.

CDR3 in DNA: TGTGCCAGCAGTCCTCCGGGACTAAGGAGCACAGATACGCAGTATTTT. This sequence encodes CASSPPGLRSTDTQYF. The chain joins TRBV7-8 to TRBJ2-3; the match to TRBD2 covers 7 bases. The CDR3 extends over 16 amino acids. With 6 bases clipped from V and 0 bases from J, the junction kept 9 bases outside the gene matches. Germline lookup yields CDR1 SGHVS and CDR2 FQNEAQ.